This TCR beta chain was documented in a study of patients and donors after allogeneic stem cell transplantation. The germline gives CDR1 SEHNR, CDR2 FQNEAQ (reference sequence). Trimming stripped 1 base from V and 11 bases from J, with 20 bases between. CDR3 length: 15 residues. Each CDR3 protein is one row after TCRdb ran MiXCR on the RT-PCR reads. The data show about 30,000 distinct CDR3 sequences, more than 8% seen once. This clonotype was counted many times. The receptor was derived from a human donor who was either an allogeneic HSCT recipient or a stem cell or donor lymphocyte infusion donor (not recorded which). It is not recorded whose cells these are; they may come from a transplant donor. The chain joins TRBV7-9 to TRBJ1-1, with a possible D match to TRBD1 (6 bases). The sample taken for sequencing was blood, either unsorted or a sorted T cell fraction (not recorded which). The CDR3 DNA reads as TGTGCCAGCAGCTTAGAGACAGGCTGGCGGGTTAACGCTTTCTTT. As protein: CASSLETGWRVNAFF.